A single sample is the source of the 13 T cell receptor beta chains below, sequenced in a study of T cell repertoires in cytomegalovirus infection. MiXCR, applied by TCRdb to the reads, yields one record per CDR3 protein. The sample has roughly 640,000 distinct CDR3 sequences, 24% seen once. Sequenced material: CD8+ T cells from PBMCs. These receptors came from a human donor in good health (CMV status not recorded). Some clones in this sample may be carry-over from other donors' samples.

This clonotype showed up many times. The J gene is TRBJ2-2, the V gene TRBV11-3; 10 bases fit TRBD1. Germline lookup yields CDR1 SGHNT and CDR2 YENEEA. Germline trimming cut 5 bases from V and 4 bases from J; bases unmatched to any gene: 7. This CDR3 has 16 residues. CDR3 protein: CASSPWTGGSTGELFF. The CDR3 DNA follows: TGTGCCAGCAGCCCGTGGACAGGGGGGAGCACCGGGGAGCTGTTTTTT.

This clonotype was recorded at least ten times. The CDR3: CASTPTRLVHEKLFF. As DNA, the CDR3 is TGTGCCAGCACCCCCACGAGGTTGGTGCATGAAAAACTGTTTTTT. This chain links TRBV12-3 or TRBV12-4 with TRBJ1-4; D is unclear. Between the trimmed V and J ends, which lost 7 bases and 6 bases, there was a span of 18 bases. The CDR3 is 15 residues long.

This clonotype was counted at least ten times. The rearrangement uses TRBV4-1 and TRBJ2-1; D perhaps matches TRBD2 (5 bases). CDR1 MGHRA and CDR2 YSYEKL come from the germline V gene. The CDR3 is 19 residues long. Trimming shortened V by 0 bases and J by 3 bases, and 21 bases separated the two germline ends. DNA of the CDR3: TGCGCCAGCAGCCAAGACTCTTTCTTATCGGGATTTGTCTACAATGAGCAGTTCTTC. Translated: CASSQDSFLSGFVYNEQFF.

This rearrangement joins TRBV28 to TRBJ1-5; tentatively, D is TRBD1 (5 bases). CDR1 and CDR2 from the germline V gene are MDHEN and SYDVKM. This CDR3 spans 13 amino acids. The V end was cut by 5 bases, the J end by 6 bases, with 11 bases between. The CDR3 region is CASSLGTTQPQHF. The DNA of the CDR3 is TGTGCCAGCAGTCTCGGGACCACTCAGCCCCAGCATTTT.

This clonotype was seen only a few times. This chain uses TRBV5-6 with TRBJ2-1; possibly TRBD2 for D (6 bases). The V gene's germline CDR1 is SGHDT and CDR2 YYEEEE. The CDR3 sequence is 15 residues long. Trimming cost V 3 bases and J 6 bases, with 16 bases left between them. In DNA, the CDR3 is TGTGCCAGCAGCTCAGGGACTTACATTCCCAATGAGCAGTTCTTC. It yields the protein CASSSGTYIPNEQFF.

This sequence joins TRBV18 and TRBJ2-1, with 9 bases aligning to TRBD2. The ends lost 3 bases at V and 0 bases at J; junction bases unmatched: 3. CDR1 and CDR2 from the germline V gene are KGHSH and LQKENI. This CDR3 is built from 16 residues. The CDR3: CASSPSSGVSYNEQFF. Here the CDR3 DNA reads TGTGCCAGCTCACCCTCTAGCGGGGTCTCCTACAATGAGCAGTTCTTC.

V and J are TRBV28 and TRBJ1-5, with D hard to call. The germline CDR1 and CDR2 sequences are MDHEN and SYDVKM. Trimming shortened V by 2 bases and J by 0 bases, and 14 bases separated the two germline ends. There are 17 residues in the CDR3. CDR3: CASSLGPDPYSNQPQHF. The DNA for the CDR3 is TGTGCCAGCAGTTTAGGTCCAGACCCTTATAGCAATCAGCCCCAGCATTTT.

This clonotype was observed at least ten times. The J gene is TRBJ2-3, the V gene TRBV5-4, with D possibly being TRBD1 or TRBD2 (6 bases each). This CDR3 has 16 residues. V was clipped by 0 bases and J by 2 bases, with 13 bases between them. The germline CDR1 and CDR2 sequences are SGHNT and YYREEE (reference sequence). CDR3 in DNA: TGTGCCAGCAGCTTGGAGGGGGGCGACCTCACAGATACGCAGTATTTT. As protein: CASSLEGGDLTDTQYF.

This clonotype was recorded many times. The chain joins TRBV12-5 to TRBJ2-3; D may be TRBD1 or TRBD2 (6 bases each). The length of the CDR3 is 14 residues. Trimming shortened V by 0 bases and J by 8 bases, and 12 bases separated the two germline ends. Looked up from germline, CDR1 is LGHNT and CDR2 is FRNRAP. The CDR3 sequence: CASGLVDSGLTQYF. DNA for the CDR3: TGTGCTAGTGGTTTGGTGGACAGCGGGCTTACGCAGTATTTT.

This clonotype was recorded many times. V gene TRBV28 combines with J gene TRBJ1-2; tentative D call: TRBD1 (6 bases). The germline gives CDR1 MDHEN, CDR2 SYDVKM. The CDR3 runs to 14 residues. Trimming removed 5 bases from V and 0 bases from J, with 10 bases in between. The CDR3 DNA follows: TGTGCCAGCAGTCCCGGGACAACTAACTATGGCTACACCTTC. It encodes CASSPGTTNYGYTF.

The gene calls are TRBV20-1 and TRBJ2-1; TRBD1 agrees at 8 bases. CDR1 is DFQATT, CDR2 SNEGSKA, per germline (reference sequence). V gave up 1 base and J gave up 9 bases; unmatched junction bases: 8. This CDR3 has 14 amino acids. Written as DNA, the CDR3 is TGCAGTGCTAGAGGACGAGACAGGGGAGGTGAGCAGTTCTTC. This sequence encodes CSARGRDRGGEQFF.

The rearrangement links TRBV6-6 to TRBJ1-2, with D possibly TRBD1 on 5 matching bases. This CDR3 is built from 11 residues. Germline loops: CDR1 MNHNY, CDR2 SVGAGI (reference sequence). The V end was cut by 7 bases, the J end by 8 bases, with 11 bases between. The CDR3 coding sequence is TGTGCCAGCATAGGACAATTAGGCTACACCTTC. Amino acids: CASIGQLGYTF.

The chain recombines TRBV29-1 with TRBJ2-2, with D hard to call. The V gene lost 6 bases and the J gene lost 7 bases, with 9 bases spanning the gap. Germline V CDR1 and CDR2: SQVTM, ANQGSEA. The CDR3 is 11 amino acids. The CDR3 sequence is CSVDGYGELFF. CDR3 nucleotide sequence: TGCAGCGTGGACGGATACGGGGAGCTGTTTTTT.